The source of this T cell receptor (beta chain) is a study of T-cell reconstitution after alpha-beta-depleted transplantation in children. The germline CDR1 and CDR2 sequences are LGHNA and YSLEER. Trimming removed 4 bases from V and 0 bases from J, with 12 bases in between. This CDR3 is built from 16 residues. Ten or more counts support this clonotype. Its cognate antigen is unknown. The TCRbeta library incorporated unique molecular identifiers. Via MiXCR, TCRdb re-called the PCR reads, giving one row per CDR3 protein. The sample yields around 72,000 distinct CDR3 sequences, roughly 4.9% seen once. Study conclusions and caveats: About two months after transplant, alpha-beta T cells reportedly came from several hundred expanded graft clones.

The material sequenced was PBMCs, mostly from graft donor cells, taken 180 days after TCRalphabeta/CD19-depleted stem cell transplant. The sequence was collected from a boy younger than two who had a stem cell transplant for acute myeloid leukemia, so the T cells may come from the graft donor. The chain uses TRBV4-3 and TRBJ2-2, with a possible D match to TRBD2 (5 bases). The CDR3 bases are TGCGCCAGCAGCCCCCCGGGGATGCCGAACACCGGGGAGCTGTTTTTT. This gives the protein CASSPPGMPNTGELFF.